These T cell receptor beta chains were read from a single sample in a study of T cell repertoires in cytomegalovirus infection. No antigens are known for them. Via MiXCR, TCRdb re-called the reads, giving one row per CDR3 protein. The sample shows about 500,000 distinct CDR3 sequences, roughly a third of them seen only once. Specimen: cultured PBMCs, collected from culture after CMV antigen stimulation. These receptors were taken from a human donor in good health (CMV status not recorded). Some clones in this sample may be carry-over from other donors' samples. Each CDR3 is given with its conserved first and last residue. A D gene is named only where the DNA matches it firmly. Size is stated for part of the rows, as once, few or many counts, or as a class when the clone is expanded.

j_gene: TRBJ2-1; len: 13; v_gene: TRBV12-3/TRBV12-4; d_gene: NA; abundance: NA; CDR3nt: TGTGCCAGCAGCCATGAGTGGGACAATGAGCAGTTCTTC; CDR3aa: CASSHEWDNEQFF
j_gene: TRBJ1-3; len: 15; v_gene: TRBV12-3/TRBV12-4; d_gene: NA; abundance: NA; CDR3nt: TGTGCCAGCAGTTATGGAGGGGGACTTAGGAACACCATATATTTT; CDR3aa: CASSYGGGLRNTIYF
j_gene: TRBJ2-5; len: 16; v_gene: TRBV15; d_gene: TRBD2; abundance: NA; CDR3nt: TGTGCCACCAGCGACCCACGACTAGCGGGGGAGGAGACCCAGTACTTC; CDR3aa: CATSDPRLAGEETQYF
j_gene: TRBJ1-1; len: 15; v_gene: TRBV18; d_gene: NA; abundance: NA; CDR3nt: TGTGCCAGCTCACCCCAACAGAAGCAGAACACTGAAGCTTTCTTT; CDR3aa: CASSPQQKQNTEAFF
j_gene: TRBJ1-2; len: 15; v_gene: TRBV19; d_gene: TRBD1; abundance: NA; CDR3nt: TGTGCCAGTAGTACGGACAGGGCGTCTCACTATGGCTACACCTTC; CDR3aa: CASSTDRASHYGYTF
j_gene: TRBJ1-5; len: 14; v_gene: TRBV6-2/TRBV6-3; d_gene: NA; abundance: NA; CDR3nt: TGTGCCAGCAGTTACTCTCGGGGTGATCAGCCCCAGCATTTT; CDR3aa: CASSYSRGDQPQHF
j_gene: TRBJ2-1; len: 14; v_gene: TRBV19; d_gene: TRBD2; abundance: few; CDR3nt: TGTGCCAGTCACACTAGCGGGATTTACAATGAGCAGTTCTTC; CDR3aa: CASHTSGIYNEQFF
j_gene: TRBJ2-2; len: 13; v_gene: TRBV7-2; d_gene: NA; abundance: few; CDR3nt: TGTGCCAGCAGCTCACCCCAAACCGGGGAGCTGTTTTTT; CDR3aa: CASSSPQTGELFF
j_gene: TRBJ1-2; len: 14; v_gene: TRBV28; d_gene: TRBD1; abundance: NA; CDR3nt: TGTGCCAGCAGTTCGGGACAGAGGAGCTATGGCTACACCTTC; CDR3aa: CASSSGQRSYGYTF
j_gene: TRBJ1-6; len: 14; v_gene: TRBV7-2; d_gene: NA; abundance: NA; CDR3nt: TGTGCCAGCAGCTTGAATGCCGGGCCCTCACCCCTCCACTTT; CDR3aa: CASSLNAGPSPLHF
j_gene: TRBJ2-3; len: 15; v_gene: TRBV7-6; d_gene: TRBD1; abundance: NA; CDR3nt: TGTGCCAGCAGCTTAAAAGGACAGGGACCAGATACGCAGTATTTT; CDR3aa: CASSLKGQGPDTQYF
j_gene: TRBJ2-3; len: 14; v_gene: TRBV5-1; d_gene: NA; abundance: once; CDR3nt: TGCGCCAGCAGCTCGGGAGTCGTTCCAGATACGCAGTATTTT; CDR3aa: CASSSGVVPDTQYF
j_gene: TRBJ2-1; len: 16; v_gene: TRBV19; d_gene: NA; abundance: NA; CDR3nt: TGTGCCAGTAGTCCACGGACCAGTAGCTCCTACAATGAGCAGTTCTTC; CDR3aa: CASSPRTSSSYNEQFF
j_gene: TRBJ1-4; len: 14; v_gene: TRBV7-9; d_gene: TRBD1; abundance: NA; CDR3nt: TGTGCCAGCAGCTCGCTCTGGGACAGAGAAAAACTGTTTTTT; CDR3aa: CASSSLWDREKLFF
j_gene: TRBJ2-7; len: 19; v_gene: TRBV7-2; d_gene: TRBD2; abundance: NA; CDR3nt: TGTGCCAGCAGCCAACGGACTAGCGGGAGGGCCTCTTTTTCCTACGAGCAGTACTTC; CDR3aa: CASSQRTSGRASFSYEQYF
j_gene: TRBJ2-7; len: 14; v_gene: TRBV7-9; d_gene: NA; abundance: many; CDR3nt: TGTGCCAGCAGCCTACAGACAATATCCTACGAGCAGTACTTC; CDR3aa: CASSLQTISYEQYF
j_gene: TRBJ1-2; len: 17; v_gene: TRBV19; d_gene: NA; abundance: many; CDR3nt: TGTGCCAGTAGTATAGATCTCTCGAACGGATTATTCTATGGCTACACCTTC; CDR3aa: CASSIDLSNGLFYGYTF
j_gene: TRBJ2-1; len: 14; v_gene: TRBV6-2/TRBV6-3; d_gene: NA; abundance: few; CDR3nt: TGTGCCAGCATGGGGCGGATAAGCTACAATGAGCAGTTCTTC; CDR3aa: CASMGRISYNEQFF
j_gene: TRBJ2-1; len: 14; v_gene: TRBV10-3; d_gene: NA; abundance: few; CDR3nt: TGTGCCATCAGTGAGTCGAGCAATAGGGGTGAGCAGTTCTTC; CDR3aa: CAISESSNRGEQFF
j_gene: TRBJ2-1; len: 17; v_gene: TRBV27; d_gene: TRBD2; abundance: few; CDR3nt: TGTGCCAGCAGTTTATCCCCGTCGGGAGGTCTGGGCAATGAGCAGTTCTTC; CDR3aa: CASSLSPSGGLGNEQFF
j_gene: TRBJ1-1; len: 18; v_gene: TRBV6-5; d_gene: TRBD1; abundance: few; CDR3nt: TGTGCCAGCAGTTCCCGCCGGACAGGGTGGTTGCTGAACACTGAAGCTTTCTTT; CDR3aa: CASSSRRTGWLLNTEAFF
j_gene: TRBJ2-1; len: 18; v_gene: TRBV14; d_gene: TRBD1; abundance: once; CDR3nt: TGTGCCAGCAGCCAAGGAGTTAAGGGGACAGGGGAACGGAATGAGCAGTTCTTC; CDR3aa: CASSQGVKGTGERNEQFF
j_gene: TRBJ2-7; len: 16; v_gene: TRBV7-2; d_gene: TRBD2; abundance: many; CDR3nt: TGTGCCAGCAGCTTATGGACTAGTTGGGGAACCTACGAGCAGTACTTC; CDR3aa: CASSLWTSWGTYEQYF
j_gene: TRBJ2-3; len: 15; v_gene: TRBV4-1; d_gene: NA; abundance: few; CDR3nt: TGCGCCAGCAGCCAAGGCCAGGGTGGCGCAGATACGCAGTATTTT; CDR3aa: CASSQGQGGADTQYF
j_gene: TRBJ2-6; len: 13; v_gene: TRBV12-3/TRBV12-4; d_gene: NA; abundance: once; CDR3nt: TGTGCCAGCAGTCGCCCCGGGGCCAACGTCCTGACTTTC; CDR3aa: CASSRPGANVLTF
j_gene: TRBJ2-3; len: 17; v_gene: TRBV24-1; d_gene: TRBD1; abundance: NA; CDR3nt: TGTGCCACCAGTGGAGGGGGCGAGATTACTAGCACAGATACGCAGTATTTT; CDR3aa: CATSGGGEITSTDTQYF
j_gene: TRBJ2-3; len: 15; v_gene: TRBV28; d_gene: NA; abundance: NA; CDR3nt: TGTGCCAGCAGTAATGGTGGAACTAGCACAGATACGCAGTATTTT; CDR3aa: CASSNGGTSTDTQYF
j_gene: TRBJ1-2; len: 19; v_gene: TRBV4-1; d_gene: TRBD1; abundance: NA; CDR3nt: TGCGCCAGCAGCCAAGTAAGACTGGGGACAGGGGCCGCCCGTCATGGCTACACCTTC; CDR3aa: CASSQVRLGTGAARHGYTF
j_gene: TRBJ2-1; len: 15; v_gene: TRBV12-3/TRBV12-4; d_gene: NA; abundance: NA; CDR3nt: TGTGCCAGCAGTTTAGGGCTAGGTCGGGTGGGTGAGCAGTTCTTC; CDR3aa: CASSLGLGRVGEQFF
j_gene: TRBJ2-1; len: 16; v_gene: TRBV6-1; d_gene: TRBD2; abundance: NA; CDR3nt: TGTGCCAGCAGGGGCGGACTAGCGGGACCCTACAATGAGCAGTTCTTC; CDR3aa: CASRGGLAGPYNEQFF
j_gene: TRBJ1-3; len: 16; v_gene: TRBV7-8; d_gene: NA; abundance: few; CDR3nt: TGTGCCAGCAGCTTATTGGACAGTTCCTCTGGAAACACCATATATTTT; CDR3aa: CASSLLDSSSGNTIYF
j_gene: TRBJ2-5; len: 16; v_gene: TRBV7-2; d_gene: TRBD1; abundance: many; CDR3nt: TGTGCCAGCAGACCCACCCGGACAGGGGGCCAAGAGACCCAGTACTTC; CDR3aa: CASRPTRTGGQETQYF
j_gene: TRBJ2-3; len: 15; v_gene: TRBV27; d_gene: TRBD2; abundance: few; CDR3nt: TGTGCCAGCAGGGGTAGCGGGAGGCTAACAGATACGCAGTATTTT; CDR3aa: CASRGSGRLTDTQYF
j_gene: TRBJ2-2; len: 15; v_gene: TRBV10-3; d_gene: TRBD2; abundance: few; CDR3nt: TGTGCCATCAGTGAAGCGGGAGGAAACACCGGGGAGCTGTTTTTT; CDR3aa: CAISEAGGNTGELFF
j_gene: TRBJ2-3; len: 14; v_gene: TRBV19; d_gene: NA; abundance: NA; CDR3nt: TGTGCCAGTAAGGTTCGCGGGGCAGCAGATACGCAGTATTTT; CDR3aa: CASKVRGAADTQYF
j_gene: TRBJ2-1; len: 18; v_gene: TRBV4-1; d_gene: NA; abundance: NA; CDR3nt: TGCGCCAGCAGCCAAGAAATAGGAGGGAGGCAAGGCTACAATGAGCAGTTCTTC; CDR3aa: CASSQEIGGRQGYNEQFF
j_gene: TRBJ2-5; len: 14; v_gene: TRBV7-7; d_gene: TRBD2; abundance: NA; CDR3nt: TGTGCCAGCAGTATTAGCGGGATTACAGAGACCCAGTACTTC; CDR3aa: CASSISGITETQYF